This T cell receptor (beta chain) came from a study of blood T cell repertoires in COVID-19. Background on the study: Acute and convalescent COVID-19 specimens originated in the United States, Italy and Spain. Sample material is recorded as cDNA or gDNA derived from T cells, B-cell-depleted T cells, or PBMCs.

In the original workflow: Researchers report that nucleated cell counts were estimated from reference gene primer amplification. The protocol was immunoSEQ multiplex PCR, while the TCRdb copy is restricted to in-frame clones and leaves out a portion. V, J and clone size derive from that table, while D and trimming were established from the DNA sequence. The profile covers 300,000 to 350,000 clones, with approximately 87% appearing a single time and more than 5% taken by the ten largest. Followed over time, Seattle patients had been enrolled while infection was active. CDR1 and CDR2 from the germline V gene are LNHDA and SQIVND (reference sequence). V trimming: 2 bases; J trimming: 2 bases; junction bases outside the gene matches: 3. The CDR3 covers 15 residues.

This TCR was recovered from a woman between 50 and 59 years old with COVID-19, enrolled during active disease. Specimen: peripheral blood. The chain couples TRBV19 to TRBJ1-2, with 9 bases fitting TRBD1. As DNA, the CDR3 is TGTGCCAGTAGTATAACGACAGGGGGGAACTATGGCTACACCTTC. This codes for CASSITTGGNYGYTF.